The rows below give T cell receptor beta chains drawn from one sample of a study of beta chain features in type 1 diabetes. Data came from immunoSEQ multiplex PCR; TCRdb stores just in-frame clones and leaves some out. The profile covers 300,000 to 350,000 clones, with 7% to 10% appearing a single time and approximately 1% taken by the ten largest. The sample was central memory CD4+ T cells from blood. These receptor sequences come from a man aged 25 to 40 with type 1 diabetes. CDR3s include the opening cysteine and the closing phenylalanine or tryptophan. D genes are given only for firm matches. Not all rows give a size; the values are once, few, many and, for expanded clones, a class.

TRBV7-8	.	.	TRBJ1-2	CASSLAEFNYGYTF	TGTGCCAGCAGCTTAGCGGAATTTAACTATGGCTACACCTTC
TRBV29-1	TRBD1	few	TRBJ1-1	CSVGTGRNTEAFF	TGCAGCGTCGGGACAGGGCGGAACACTGAAGCTTTCTTT
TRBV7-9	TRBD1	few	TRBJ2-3	CASSLGDRTITDTQYF	TGTGCCAGCAGCTTAGGGGACAGGACGATCACAGATACGCAGTATTTT
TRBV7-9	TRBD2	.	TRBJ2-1	CASPSGGRYNEQFF	TGTGCCAGCCCCTCGGGGGGGCGTTACAATGAGCAGTTCTTC
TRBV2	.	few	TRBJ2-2	CASSEMNANTGELFF	TGTGCCAGCAGCGAAATGAATGCGAACACCGGGGAGCTGTTTTTT
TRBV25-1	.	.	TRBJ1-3	CASIGNTIYF	TGTGCCAGCATAGGGAACACCATATATTTT
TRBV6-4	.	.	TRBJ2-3	CASREQFSTDTQYF	TGTGCCAGCAGGGAACAGTTCAGCACAGATACGCAGTATTTT
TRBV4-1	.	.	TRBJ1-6	CASSFDRLGTPLHF	TGCGCCAGCAGCTTCGACAGGCTCGGGACACCCCTCCACTTT
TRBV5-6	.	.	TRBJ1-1	CASSSLGGENTEAFF	TGTGCCAGCAGCTCGTTGGGAGGAGAGAACACTGAAGCTTTCTTT
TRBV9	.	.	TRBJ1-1	CASSVVVGGQWELTEAFF	TGTGCCAGCAGCGTAGTAGTCGGAGGTCAGTGGGAACTCACTGAAGCTTTCTTT
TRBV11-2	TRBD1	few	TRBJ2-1	CASRGTGHNEQFF	TGTGCCAGCAGGGGGACAGGGCACAATGAGCAGTTCTTC
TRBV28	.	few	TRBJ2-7	CASSWTASYEQYF	TGTGCCAGCAGTTGGACAGCCTCCTACGAGCAGTACTTC
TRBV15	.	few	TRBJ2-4	CATRSPGQAKNIQYF	TGTGCCACCAGGAGCCCGGGACAAGCCAAAAACATTCAGTACTTC
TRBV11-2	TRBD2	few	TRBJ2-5	CASSFTSGANQETQYF	TGTGCCAGCAGCTTTACCAGCGGGGCGAACCAAGAGACCCAGTACTTC
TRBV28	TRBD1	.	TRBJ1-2	CASSLGTRGRGYTF	TGTGCCAGCAGTTTAGGTACCAGGGGGCGAGGCTACACCTTC
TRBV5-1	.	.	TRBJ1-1	CASSLVRHTEAFF	TGCGCCAGCAGCTTGGTCAGGCACACTGAAGCTTTCTTT